These 23 T cell receptor beta chains were sequenced from one sample in a study of vaccination and CD4 T cells after COVID-19. With the Oncomine TCR Beta short-read assay, DNA from cultured CD4+ T cells was sequenced. From the PCR reads, TCRdb called clonotypes with MiXCR, one entry per CDR3 protein. The sample includes 9,500 to 13,000 distinct CDR3 sequences, about 38% of them seen just once. Treatment here: roughly nine-day PBMC culture with coronavirus spike peptide pools or control peptides (ViraFEST assay). Their recognized antigens are unknown. The starting material was CD4+ T cells from blood, cultured in vitro, obtained after SARS-CoV-2 vaccination. These receptors were taken from a human donor who had recovered from COVID-19.

This clonotype was recorded a few times. V gene TRBV28 combines with J gene TRBJ2-7; D not resolved. The CDR3 sequence is 13 residues long. The germline gives CDR1 MDHEN, CDR2 SYDVKM. With 3 bases removed from V and 2 bases from J, the gap between germline ends came to 8 bases. CDR3 sequence: CASSFPGPYEQYF. The CDR3 bases are TGTGCCAGCAGTTTCCCAGGTCCCTACGAGCAGTACTTC.

The chain joins TRBV19 to TRBJ2-1, with a tentative D call TRBD2 (6 bases). Germline V gene data show CDR1 as LNHDA and CDR2 as SQIVND (reference sequence). The V gene lost 2 bases and the J gene lost 1 base, with 12 bases spanning the gap. This CDR3 is built from 16 residues. CDR3 in DNA: TGTGCCAGTAGTATAACTAGCTGGGCGTCCTACAATGAGCAGTTCTTC. The encoded protein is CASSITSWASYNEQFF.

CDR3 amino acids: CSGVAGSSDTQYF. In DNA form, the CDR3 reads TGCAGTGGGGTAGCGGGAAGTTCAGATACGCAGTATTTT. The V call is TRBV20-1, the J call TRBJ2-3, with 8 bases aligning to TRBD2. V lost 7 bases, J lost 4 bases, and 7 bases stayed unmatched. The CDR3 extends over 13 amino acids. Germline V CDR1 and CDR2: DFQATT, SNEGSKA (reference sequence).

This chain uses TRBV7-6 with TRBJ1-2; maybe TRBD1 (5 bases). V lost 5 bases, J lost 4 bases, and 11 bases lay in between. There are 13 residues in the CDR3. Germline CDR1 is SGHVS and CDR2 is FNYEAQ. The CDR3 sequence: CASSPGTFYGYTF. DNA of the CDR3: TGTGCCAGCAGCCCCGGGACTTTCTATGGCTACACCTTC.

Points on this clonotype: The conserved phenylalanine or tryptophan is not found at the CDR3 terminus, so this likely reflects a read error. The chain uses TRBV20-1 and TRBJ2-1; no definite D call. The CDR3 is 14 residues long. Germline CDR1 DFQATT, CDR2 SNEGSKA (reference sequence). V lost 1 base and J 9 bases, leaving 16 bases between the germline ends. In DNA form, the CDR3 reads TGCAGTGCTAGAGGTGAGGTAGCTTGGGGTGAGCAGTTCTCC. Residues: CSARGEVAWGEQFS.

The chain carries TRBV7-9 and TRBJ2-5; the D is unclear. The CDR3 totals 13 residues. In germline, CDR1 is SEHNR, CDR2 FQNEAQ (reference sequence). The germline V and J ends were trimmed by 2 bases and 3 bases, with 7 bases remaining between them. The CDR3 DNA sequence: TGTGCCAGCAGCTTATATAGCAAAGAGACCCAGTACTTC. This encodes CASSLYSKETQYF. Based on the CDR3 plus reference TRBV7-9 and TRBJ2-5, the full variable domain is DTGVSQNPRHKITKRGQNVTFRCDPISEHNRLYWYRQTLGQGPEFLTYFQNEAQLEKSRLLSDRFSAERPKGSFSTLEIQRTEQGDSAMYLCASSLYSKETQYFGPGTRLLVL.

This clonotype was seen more than once but under ten times. The V and J genes are TRBV28 and TRBJ2-6, with a possible D match to TRBD2 (6 bases). Germline CDR1 reads MDHEN; CDR2 reads SYDVKM. The CDR3 is 16 amino acids. The V end was cut by 4 bases, the J end by 2 bases, with 12 bases between. The CDR3 loop is CASSSQGLPGANVLTF. In DNA, the CDR3 is TGTGCCAGCAGTTCGCAGGGACTCCCTGGGGCCAACGTCCTGACTTTC.

As regards this clonotype: An end of the junction does not agree with germline; a read error may underlie this. The chain couples TRBV7-9 to TRBJ2-3; no clear D gene. In germline, CDR1 is SEHNR, CDR2 FQNEAQ (reference sequence). This CDR3 spans 12 amino acids. The DNA for the CDR3 is TGTGCCAGCAGCTTCGGCACCGATACGCAGTATTTT. This encodes CASSFGTDTQYF.

This clonotype was observed a handful of times. V usage is TRBV6-1 and J usage is TRBJ2-1, with TRBD2 matching 12 bases. This CDR3 has 19 residues. Germline values: CDR1 MNHNS, CDR2 SASEGT. Trimming cost V 5 bases and J 7 bases; bases outside gene matches: 18. CDR3 coding DNA: TGTGCCAGCAGTCAAGTACTGGGGTTGGGACTAGCGGGCGGAAATGAGCAGTTCTTC. Amino acid sequence: CASSQVLGLGLAGGNEQFF.

The rearrangement links TRBV7-2 to TRBJ2-7, with TRBD1 as a possible D gene (6 bases). V was cut by 5 bases and J by 2 bases, with 16 bases left in between. Looked up from germline, CDR1 is SGHTA and CDR2 is FQGNSA. This CDR3 spans 15 amino acids. In DNA, the CDR3 is TGTGCCAGCAGCCCTACGGGAACAGGGACCTACGAGCAGTACTTC. Translated: CASSPTGTGTYEQYF.

J is TRBJ1-1 and V is TRBV10-3; 10 bases align to TRBD1. CDR3 size: 16 residues. The germline V gene encodes CDR1 ENHRY and CDR2 SYGVKD. Trimming removed 4 bases from V and 4 bases from J; junction bases left unmatched: 9. In nucleotides, the CDR3 is TGTGCCATCAGTGGTGGGGGACAGGGGACCCCCACTGAAGCTTTCTTT. It encodes CAISGGGQGTPTEAFF.

The J gene is TRBJ1-1, the V gene TRBV7-2; maybe TRBD1 (5 bases). The germline V gene has CDR1 SGHTA and CDR2 FQGNSA. V was cut by 8 bases and J by 6 bases, with 22 bases left in between. This CDR3 spans 15 amino acids. CDR3 sequence (DNA): TGTGCCAGCTGCGGTGTAGACAGCTATAGCCCTGAAGCTTTCTTT. Translating it yields CASCGVDSYSPEAFF. Supplemented by reference TRBV7-2 and TRBJ1-1, the full variable domain reads GAGVSQSPSNKVTEKGKDVELRCDPISGHTALYWYRQSLGQGLEFLIYFQGNSAPDKSGLPSDRFSAERTGGSVSTLTIQRTQQEDSAVYLCASCGVDSYSPEAFFGQGTRLTVV.

This chain uses TRBV19 with TRBJ1-1; D gene ambiguous. Germline CDR1 is LNHDA and CDR2 is SQIVND (reference sequence). This CDR3 is built from 13 residues. The V end lost 3 bases, the J end lost 9 bases, and 14 bases lay between the germline ends. The CDR3 here is CASSIWPLVKAFF. CDR3 nucleotides: TGTGCCAGTAGTATTTGGCCCCTAGTCAAAGCTTTCTTT.

The chain carries TRBV19 and TRBJ2-7; 7 nucleotides match TRBD2. Per germline, CDR1 LNHDA and CDR2 SQIVND (reference sequence). The CDR3 has 17 amino acids. V lost 3 bases to trimming and J lost 2 bases; unmatched junction nucleotides: 13. CDR3 residues: CASSIYFQASGPYEQYF. In nucleotides, the CDR3 is TGTGCCAGTAGTATCTACTTCCAGGCTAGCGGACCCTACGAGCAGTACTTC.

The table lists this clonotype with a count of one. This chain connects TRBV5-1 to TRBJ2-2; D might be TRBD2 (5 bases). The CDR3 length is 14 residues. Germline-derived CDR1 and CDR2 are SGHRS and YFSETQ. V lost 4 bases to trimming and J lost 1 base, with 8 bases between them. The CDR3 sequence is CASSPDLNTGELFF. The CDR3 region has the DNA TGCGCCAGCAGCCCGGACTTGAACACCGGGGAGCTGTTTTTT. Together with reference TRBV5-1 and TRBJ2-2, the CDR3 gives the full variable domain: KAGVTQTPRYLIKTRGQQVTLSCSPISGHRSVSWYQQTPGQGLQFLFEYFSETQRNKGNFPGRFSGRQFSNSRSEMNVSTLELGDSALYLCASSPDLNTGELFFGEGSRLTVL.

This clonotype was seen a handful of times. The J gene is TRBJ2-7, the V gene TRBV5-3; D may be TRBD1 or TRBD2 (5 bases each). Being an ORF, TRBV5-3 has a function that is uncertain. The CDR3 covers 13 residues. Trimming shortened V by 4 bases and J by 4 bases, and 12 bases separated the two germline ends. The chain's CDR3 is CARSPGRTYEQYF. The CDR3 coding sequence is TGTGCCAGAAGCCCGGGACGGACTTACGAGCAGTACTTC.

This clonotype has a handful of counts. The CDR3, as DNA: TGTGCCAGCAGCCCCCGGGGCCGCGGGAGGCGGAATGAGCAGTTCTTC. Residues: CASSPRGRGRRNEQFF. The rearrangement joins TRBV7-9 to TRBJ2-1, with 8 nucleotides matching TRBD2. CDR3 length: 16 amino acids. Per germline, CDR1 SEHNR and CDR2 FQNEAQ (reference sequence). With V trimmed by 5 bases and J by 7 bases, 13 bases remained unmatched. Together with reference TRBV7-9 and TRBJ2-1, the CDR3 gives the full variable domain: DTGVSQNPRHKITKRGQNVTFRCDPISEHNRLYWYRQTLGQGPEFLTYFQNEAQLEKSRLLSDRFSAERPKGSFSTLEIQRTEQGDSAMYLCASSPRGRGRRNEQFFGPGTRLTVL.

The J gene is TRBJ1-4, the V gene TRBV6-1, with TRBD1 matching over 7 bases. The CDR3 runs 16 residues. V lost 1 base, J lost 7 bases, and 9 bases stayed unmatched. Germline V gives CDR1 MNHNS, CDR2 SASEGT. The chain's CDR3 is CASSEGATGRSEKLFF. The CDR3 DNA follows: TGTGCCAGCAGTGAAGGGGCGACAGGGAGATCTGAAAAACTGTTTTTT.

This chain connects TRBV20-1 to TRBJ2-1; weak D call: TRBD2 (6 bases). This CDR3 comprises 14 residues. Germline V gene sequence: CDR1 DFQATT, CDR2 SNEGSKA (reference sequence). The V end lost 5 bases, the J end lost 2 bases, and 13 bases lay between the germline ends. The CDR3 spells CSASAGTPYNEQFF. CDR3 bases: TGCAGTGCTTCCGCCGGGACTCCCTACAATGAGCAGTTCTTC.

The chain combines TRBV28 with TRBJ2-3; D gene unclear. CDR1 is MDHEN, CDR2 SYDVKM, per germline. The CDR3 runs to 15 residues. Trimming removed 6 bases from V and 5 bases from J, with 18 bases in between. CDR3 DNA: TGTGCCAGCAGAACGACCCGCCTGACTGGAGATACGCAGTATTTT. Translation: CASRTTRLTGDTQYF.

The V gene is TRBV12-3 or TRBV12-4, the J gene TRBJ2-5; D is unresolved. The CDR3 contains 15 residues. The V end lost 5 bases, the J end lost 2 bases, and 15 bases lay between the germline ends. CDR3 nucleotides: TGTGCCAGCAGTCTGTTAGGACCCTTACAAGAGACCCAGTACTTC. Translation: CASSLLGPLQETQYF.

The gene calls are TRBV20-1 and TRBJ1-5; D is perhaps TRBD1 (5 bases). This CDR3 contains 14 residues. Trimming pared 3 bases from V and 5 bases from J, leaving 14 bases between. Germline V lookup: CDR1 DFQATT, CDR2 SNEGSKA (reference sequence). CDR3 amino acids: CSASLGREDQPQHF. The CDR3 nucleotides read TGCAGTGCTAGCCTCGGCAGGGAGGATCAGCCCCAGCATTTT.

This rearrangement joins TRBV20-1 to TRBJ1-2; TRBD1 matches 9 bases. With V trimmed by 4 bases and J by 3 bases, 9 bases remained unmatched. The CDR3 consists of 15 residues. The germline CDR1 and CDR2 sequences are DFQATT and SNEGSKA (reference sequence). Here the CDR3 reads CSAKNGQGTDYGYTF. The CDR3 DNA sequence: TGCAGTGCTAAAAACGGACAGGGGACGGACTATGGCTACACCTTC.